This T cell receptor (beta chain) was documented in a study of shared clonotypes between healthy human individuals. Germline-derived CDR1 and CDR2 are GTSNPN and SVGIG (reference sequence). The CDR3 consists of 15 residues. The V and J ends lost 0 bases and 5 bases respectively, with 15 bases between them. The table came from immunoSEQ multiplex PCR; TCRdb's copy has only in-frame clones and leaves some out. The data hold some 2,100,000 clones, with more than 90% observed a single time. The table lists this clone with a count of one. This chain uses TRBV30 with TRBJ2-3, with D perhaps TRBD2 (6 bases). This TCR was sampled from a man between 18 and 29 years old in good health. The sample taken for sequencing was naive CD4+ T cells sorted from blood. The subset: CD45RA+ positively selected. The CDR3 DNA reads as TGTGCCTGGAGTGTACAAGGAGGGAAAGGAGATACGCAGTATTTT. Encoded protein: CAWSVQGGKGDTQYF.